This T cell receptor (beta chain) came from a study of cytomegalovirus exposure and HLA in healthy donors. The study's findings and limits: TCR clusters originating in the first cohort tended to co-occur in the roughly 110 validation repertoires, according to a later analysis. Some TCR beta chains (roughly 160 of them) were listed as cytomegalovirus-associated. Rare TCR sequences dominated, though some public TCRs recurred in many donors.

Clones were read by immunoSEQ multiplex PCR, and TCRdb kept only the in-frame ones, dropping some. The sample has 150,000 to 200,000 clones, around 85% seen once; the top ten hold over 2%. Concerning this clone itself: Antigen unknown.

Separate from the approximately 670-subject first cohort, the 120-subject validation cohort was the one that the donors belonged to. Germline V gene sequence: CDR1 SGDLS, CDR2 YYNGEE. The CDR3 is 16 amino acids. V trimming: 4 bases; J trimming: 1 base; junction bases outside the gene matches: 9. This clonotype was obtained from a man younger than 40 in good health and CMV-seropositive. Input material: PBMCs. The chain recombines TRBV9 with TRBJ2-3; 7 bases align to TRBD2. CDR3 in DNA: TGTGCCAGCAGCTCCGGTGGGGGGAGGGGCACAGATACGCAGTATTTT. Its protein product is CASSSGGGRGTDTQYF.